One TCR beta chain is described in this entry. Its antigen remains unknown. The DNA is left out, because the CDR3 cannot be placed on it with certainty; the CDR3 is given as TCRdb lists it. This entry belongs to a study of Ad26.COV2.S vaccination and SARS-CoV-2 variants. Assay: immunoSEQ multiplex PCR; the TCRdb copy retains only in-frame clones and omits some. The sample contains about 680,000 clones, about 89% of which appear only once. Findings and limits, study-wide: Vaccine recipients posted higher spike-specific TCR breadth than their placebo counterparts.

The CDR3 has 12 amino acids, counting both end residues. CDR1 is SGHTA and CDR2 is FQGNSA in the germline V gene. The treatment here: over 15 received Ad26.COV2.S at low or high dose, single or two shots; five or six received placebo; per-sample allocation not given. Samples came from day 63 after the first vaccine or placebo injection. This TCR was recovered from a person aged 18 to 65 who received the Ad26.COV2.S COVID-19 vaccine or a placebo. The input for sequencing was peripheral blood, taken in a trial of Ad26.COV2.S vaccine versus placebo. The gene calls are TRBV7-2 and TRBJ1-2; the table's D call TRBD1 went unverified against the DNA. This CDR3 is CASSLVGTGNTF.